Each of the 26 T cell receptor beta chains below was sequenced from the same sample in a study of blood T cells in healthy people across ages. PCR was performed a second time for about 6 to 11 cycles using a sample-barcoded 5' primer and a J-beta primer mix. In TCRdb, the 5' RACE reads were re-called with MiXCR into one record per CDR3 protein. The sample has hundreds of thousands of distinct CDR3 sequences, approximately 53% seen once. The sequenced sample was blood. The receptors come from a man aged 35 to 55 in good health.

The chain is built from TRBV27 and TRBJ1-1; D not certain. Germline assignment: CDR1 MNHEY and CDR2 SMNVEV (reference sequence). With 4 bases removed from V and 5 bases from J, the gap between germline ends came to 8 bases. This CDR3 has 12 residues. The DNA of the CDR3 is TGTGCCAGCAGTTCTCGGCAAACTGAAGCTTTCTTT. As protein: CASSSRQTEAFF.

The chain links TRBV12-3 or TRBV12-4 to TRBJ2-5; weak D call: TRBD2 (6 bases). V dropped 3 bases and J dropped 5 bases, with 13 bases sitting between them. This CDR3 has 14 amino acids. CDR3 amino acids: CASSLRLAVETQYF. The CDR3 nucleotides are TGTGCCAGCAGTTTGAGGTTAGCGGTGGAGACCCAGTACTTC.

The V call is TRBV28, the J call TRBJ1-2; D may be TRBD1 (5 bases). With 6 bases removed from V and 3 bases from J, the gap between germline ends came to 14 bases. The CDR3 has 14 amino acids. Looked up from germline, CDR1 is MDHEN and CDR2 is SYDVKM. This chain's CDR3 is CASSPIDSYYGYTF. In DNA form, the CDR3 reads TGTGCCAGCAGCCCGATAGACAGCTACTATGGCTACACCTTC.

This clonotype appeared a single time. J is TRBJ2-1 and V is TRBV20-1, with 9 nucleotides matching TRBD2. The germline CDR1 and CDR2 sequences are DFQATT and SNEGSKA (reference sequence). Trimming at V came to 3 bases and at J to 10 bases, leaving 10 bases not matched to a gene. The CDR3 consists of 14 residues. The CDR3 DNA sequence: TGCAGTGCTAGGGGAGGCGGGAGGGCATGGGAGCAGTTCTTC. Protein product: CSARGGGRAWEQFF.

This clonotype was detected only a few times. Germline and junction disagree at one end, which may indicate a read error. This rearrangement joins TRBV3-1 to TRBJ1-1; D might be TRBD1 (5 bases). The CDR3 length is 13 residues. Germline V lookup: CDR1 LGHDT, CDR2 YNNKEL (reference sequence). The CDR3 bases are TGCGCCAGCAGCCAAGGGAGGGGAACTGAAGCTTTCTTT. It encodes CASSQGRGTEAFF. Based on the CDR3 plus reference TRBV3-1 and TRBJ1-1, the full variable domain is DTAVSQTPKYLVTQMGNDKSIKCEQNLGHDTMYWYKQDSKKFLKIMFSYNNKELIINETVPNRFSPKSPDKAHLNLHINSLELGDSAVYFCASSQGRGTEAFFGQGTRLTVV.

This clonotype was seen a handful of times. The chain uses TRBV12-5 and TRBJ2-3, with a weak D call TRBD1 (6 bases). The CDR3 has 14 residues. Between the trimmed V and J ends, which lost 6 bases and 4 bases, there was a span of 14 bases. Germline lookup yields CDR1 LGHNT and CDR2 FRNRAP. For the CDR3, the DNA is TGTGCTAGTGGCCTACAGGGAGTGGCAGATACGCAGTATTTT. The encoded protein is CASGLQGVADTQYF.

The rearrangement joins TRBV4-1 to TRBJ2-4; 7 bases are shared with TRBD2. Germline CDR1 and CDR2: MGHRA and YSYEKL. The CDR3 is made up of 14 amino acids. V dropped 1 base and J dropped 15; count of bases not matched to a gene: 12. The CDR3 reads CASSQVPRDRGGYF. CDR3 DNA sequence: TGCGCCAGCAGCCAAGTTCCCAGGGACCGCGGGGGGTACTTC.

The CDR3 region has the DNA TGTGCCAGCAGCTTAGAGGCAGGAGTGGCCTCAGATACGCAGTATTTT. Its protein product is CASSLEAGVASDTQYF. V gene TRBV7-9 combines with J gene TRBJ2-3; D uncertain. The V gene's germline CDR1 is SEHNR and CDR2 FQNEAQ (reference sequence). V gave up 1 base and J gave up 4 bases, with 15 bases separating them. The CDR3 has 16 residues. Full variable domain (remainder filled in from reference TRBV7-9 and TRBJ2-3): DTGVSQNPRHKITKRGQNVTFRCDPISEHNRLYWYRQTLGQGPEFLTYFQNEAQLEKSRLLSDRFSAERPKGSFSTLEIQRTEQGDSAMYLCASSLEAGVASDTQYFGPGTRLTVL.

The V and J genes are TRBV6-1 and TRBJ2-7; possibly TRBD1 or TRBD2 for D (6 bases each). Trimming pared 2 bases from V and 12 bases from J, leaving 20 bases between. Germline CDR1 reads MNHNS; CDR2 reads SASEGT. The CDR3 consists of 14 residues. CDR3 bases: TGTGCCAGCAGTGAAAGTCGGCGGGGAAGGGGGGTGTACTTC. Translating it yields CASSESRRGRGVYF.

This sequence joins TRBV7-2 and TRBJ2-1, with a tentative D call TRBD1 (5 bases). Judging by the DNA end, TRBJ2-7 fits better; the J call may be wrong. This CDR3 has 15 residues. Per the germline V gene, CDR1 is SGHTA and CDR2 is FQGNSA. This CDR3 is CASSSRVDRYNEQYF. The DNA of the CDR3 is TGTGCCAGCAGCTCAAGGGTAGACAGATACAATGAGCAGTACTTC.

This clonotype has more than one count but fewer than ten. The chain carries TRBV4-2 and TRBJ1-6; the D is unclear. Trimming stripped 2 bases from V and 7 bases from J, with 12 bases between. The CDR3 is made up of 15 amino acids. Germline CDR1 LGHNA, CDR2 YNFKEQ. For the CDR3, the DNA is TGTGCCAGCAGCCAAACAATGGACGGGAATTCACCCCTCCACTTT. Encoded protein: CASSQTMDGNSPLHF.

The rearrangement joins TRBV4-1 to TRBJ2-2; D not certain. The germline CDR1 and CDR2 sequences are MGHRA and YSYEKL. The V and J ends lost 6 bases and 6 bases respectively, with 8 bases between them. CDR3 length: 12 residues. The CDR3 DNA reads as TGCGCCAGCAGGGACGGACCCGGGGAGCTGTTTTTT. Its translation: CASRDGPGELFF.

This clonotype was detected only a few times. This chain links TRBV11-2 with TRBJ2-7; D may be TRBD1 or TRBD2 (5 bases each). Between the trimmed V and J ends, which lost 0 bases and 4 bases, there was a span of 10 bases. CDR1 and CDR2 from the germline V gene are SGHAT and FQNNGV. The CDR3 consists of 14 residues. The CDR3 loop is CASSLDRGGYEQYF. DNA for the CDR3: TGTGCCAGCAGCTTAGATCGGGGCGGGTACGAGCAGTACTTC.

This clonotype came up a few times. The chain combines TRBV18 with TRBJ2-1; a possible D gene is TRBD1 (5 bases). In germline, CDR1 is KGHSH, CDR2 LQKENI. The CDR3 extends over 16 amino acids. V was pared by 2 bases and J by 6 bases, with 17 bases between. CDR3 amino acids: CASSPTDRPMGNEQFF. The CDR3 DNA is TGTGCCAGCTCACCAACCGACAGACCAATGGGCAATGAGCAGTTCTTC.

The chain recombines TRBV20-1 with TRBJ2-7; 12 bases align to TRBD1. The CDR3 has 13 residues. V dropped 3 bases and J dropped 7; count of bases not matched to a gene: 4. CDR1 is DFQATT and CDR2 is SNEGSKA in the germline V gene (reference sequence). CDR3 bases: TGCAGTGCTAGGGGACAGGGGGCAAGGGAGCAGTACTTC. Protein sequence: CSARGQGAREQYF.

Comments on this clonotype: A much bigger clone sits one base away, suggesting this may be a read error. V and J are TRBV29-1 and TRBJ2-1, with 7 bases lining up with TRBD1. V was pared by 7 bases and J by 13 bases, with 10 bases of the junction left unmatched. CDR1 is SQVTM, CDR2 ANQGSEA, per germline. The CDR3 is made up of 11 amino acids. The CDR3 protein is CSANRGQTQFF. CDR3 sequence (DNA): TGCAGCGCTAACAGGGGTCAGACCCAGTTCTTC.

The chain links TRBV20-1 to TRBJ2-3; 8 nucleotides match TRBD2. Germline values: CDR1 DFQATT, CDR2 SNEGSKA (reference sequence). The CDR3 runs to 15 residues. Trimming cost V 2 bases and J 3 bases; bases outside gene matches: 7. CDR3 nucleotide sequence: TGCAGTGCTAGACCGCCGGGGGGGCCGACAGATACGCAGTATTTT. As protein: CSARPPGGPTDTQYF.

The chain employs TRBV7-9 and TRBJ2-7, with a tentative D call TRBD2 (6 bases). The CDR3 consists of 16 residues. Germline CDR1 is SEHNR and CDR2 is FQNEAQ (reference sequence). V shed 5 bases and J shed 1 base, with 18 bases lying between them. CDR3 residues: CASSATRGSGSYEQYF. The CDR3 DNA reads TGTGCCAGCAGCGCAACCCGGGGGTCGGGGTCCTACGAGCAGTACTTC.

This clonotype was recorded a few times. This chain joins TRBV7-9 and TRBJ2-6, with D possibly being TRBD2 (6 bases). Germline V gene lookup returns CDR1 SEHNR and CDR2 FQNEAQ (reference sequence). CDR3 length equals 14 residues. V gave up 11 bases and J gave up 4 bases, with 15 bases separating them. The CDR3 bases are TGTGCCGGTGGGGGGTTCTCCGGGGCCAACGTCCTGACTTTC. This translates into CAGGGFSGANVLTF.

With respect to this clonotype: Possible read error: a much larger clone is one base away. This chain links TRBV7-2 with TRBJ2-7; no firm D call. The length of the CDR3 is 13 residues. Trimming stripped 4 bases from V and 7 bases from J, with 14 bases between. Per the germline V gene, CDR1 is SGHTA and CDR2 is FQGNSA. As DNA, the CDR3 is TGTGCCAGCAGCTGCGAACCGATGGGGGAGCAGTACTTC. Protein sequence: CASSCEPMGEQYF.

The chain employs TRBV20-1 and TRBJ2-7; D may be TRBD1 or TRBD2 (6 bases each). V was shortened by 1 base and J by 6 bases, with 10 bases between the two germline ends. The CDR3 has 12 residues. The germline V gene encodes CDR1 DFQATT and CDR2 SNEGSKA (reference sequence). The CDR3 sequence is CSARGGGLEQYF. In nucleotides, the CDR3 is TGCAGTGCTAGAGGAGGGGGGCTCGAGCAGTACTTC.

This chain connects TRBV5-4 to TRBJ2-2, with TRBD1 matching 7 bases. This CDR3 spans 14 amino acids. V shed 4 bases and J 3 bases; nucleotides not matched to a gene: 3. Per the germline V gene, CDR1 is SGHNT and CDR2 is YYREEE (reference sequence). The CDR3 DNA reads TGTGCCAGCAGCCGGGACAGCGACACCGGGGAGCTGTTTTTT. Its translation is CASSRDSDTGELFF.

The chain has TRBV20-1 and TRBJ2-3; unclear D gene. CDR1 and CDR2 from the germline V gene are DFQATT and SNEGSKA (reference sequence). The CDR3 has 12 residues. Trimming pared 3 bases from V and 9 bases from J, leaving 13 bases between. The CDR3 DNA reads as TGCAGTGCTAGGGAAACTCTAGGGACGCAGTATTTT. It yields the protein CSARETLGTQYF.

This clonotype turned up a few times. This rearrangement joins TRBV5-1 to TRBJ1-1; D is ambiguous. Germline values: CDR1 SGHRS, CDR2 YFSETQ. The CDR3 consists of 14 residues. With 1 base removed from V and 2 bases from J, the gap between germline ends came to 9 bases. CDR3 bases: TGCGCCAGCAGCTTGAAGGCTATCAACACTGAAGCTTTCTTT. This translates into CASSLKAINTEAFF.

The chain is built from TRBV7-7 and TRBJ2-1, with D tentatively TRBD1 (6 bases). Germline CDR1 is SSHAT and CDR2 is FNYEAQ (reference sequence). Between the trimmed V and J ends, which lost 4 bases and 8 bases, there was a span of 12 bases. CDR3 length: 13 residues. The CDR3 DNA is TGTGCCAGCAGCTGTACAGGGCGGCATGAGCAGTTCTTC. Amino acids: CASSCTGRHEQFF.

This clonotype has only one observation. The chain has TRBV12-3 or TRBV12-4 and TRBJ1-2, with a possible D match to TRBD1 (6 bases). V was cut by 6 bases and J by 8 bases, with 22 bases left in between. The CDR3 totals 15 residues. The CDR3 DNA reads TGTGCCAGCAGCCGTACCAGAAAGGGGGAAAGCGGCTACACCTTC. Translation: CASSRTRKGESGYTF.